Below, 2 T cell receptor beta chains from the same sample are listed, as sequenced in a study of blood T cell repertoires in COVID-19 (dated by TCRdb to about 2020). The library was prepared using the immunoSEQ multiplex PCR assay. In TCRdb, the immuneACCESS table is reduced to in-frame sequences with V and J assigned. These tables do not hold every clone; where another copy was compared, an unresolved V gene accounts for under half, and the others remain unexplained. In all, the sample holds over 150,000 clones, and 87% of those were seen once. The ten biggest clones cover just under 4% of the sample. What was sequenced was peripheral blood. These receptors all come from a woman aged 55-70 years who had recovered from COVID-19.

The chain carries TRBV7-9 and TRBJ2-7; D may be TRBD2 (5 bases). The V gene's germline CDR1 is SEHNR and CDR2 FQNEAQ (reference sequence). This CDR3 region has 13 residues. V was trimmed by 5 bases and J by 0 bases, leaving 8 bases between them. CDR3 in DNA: TGTGCCAGCAGCCCCGGGGTCTCCTACGAGCAGTACTTC. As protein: CASSPGVSYEQYF. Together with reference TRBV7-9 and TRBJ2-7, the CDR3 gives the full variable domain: DTGVSQNPRHKITKRGQNVTFRCDPISEHNRLYWYRQTLGQGPEFLTYFQNEAQLEKSRLLSDRFSAERPKGSFSTLEIQRTEQGDSAMYLCASSPGVSYEQYFGPGTRLTVT.

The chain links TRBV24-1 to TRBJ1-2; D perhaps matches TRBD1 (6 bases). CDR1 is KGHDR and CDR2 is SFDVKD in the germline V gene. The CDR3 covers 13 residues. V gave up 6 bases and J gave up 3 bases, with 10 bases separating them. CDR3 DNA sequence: TGTGCCACCAGTCGAGGGGGGGACTATGGCTACACCTTC. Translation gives CATSRGGDYGYTF.